This T cell receptor (beta chain) was observed in a study of T cells after yellow fever vaccination. Germline-derived CDR1 and CDR2 are KGHSH and LQKENI. The CDR3 contains 18 residues. J lost 2 bases, V lost 3 bases, and 14 bases had no gene match. TCRdb ran MiXCR on the 5' RACE reads and lists one entry per CDR3 protein. The repertoire holds tens of thousands of distinct CDR3 sequences, with less than 9% as singletons. Only a few counts were recorded for this clonotype. Its target is not known. The study's findings and limits: The secondary response peaked faster, at day 5 versus 15, but was weaker. Boosting was followed by the reappearance of most primary-vaccination clones (just under 97% CD4, roughly 90% CD8). Researchers noted that a small share of clonotypes showed up in both CD4 and CD8 compartments.

The J gene is TRBJ1-1, the V gene TRBV18; 8 bases match TRBD1. The sequenced sample was CD8+ T cells sorted from PBMCs, obtained roughly 15 days after the first yellow fever vaccination. The source is a young man who received the YFV17D yellow fever vaccine. CDR3 sequence (DNA): TGTGCCAGCTCACCTTCCGGGACAGGCCCTTACATTAACACTGAAGCTTTCTTT. This codes for CASSPSGTGPYINTEAFF.